These 8 T cell receptor beta chains originate from one sample sequenced in a study of cytomegalovirus exposure and HLA in healthy donors. PCR was performed using 60 Vbeta and 13 Jbeta primers. Produced via immunoSEQ multiplex PCR; TCRdb's table is partial and in-frame only. In the table there are some 120,000 clones, 15% to 17% of which are singletons. The sequenced sample consisted of PBMCs. The receptors shown here come from a young woman in good health and CMV-seronegative.

On this clone itself: The CDR3 carries no conserved terminal phenylalanine or tryptophan, so it likely arises from a read error. The chain couples TRBV4-2 to TRBJ1-4; 9 bases line up with TRBD1. This CDR3 spans 16 amino acids. CDR1 is LGHNA, CDR2 YNFKEQ, per germline. The CDR3 reads CASSQVSGQGSEKLFV. CDR3 DNA sequence: TGTGCAAGCAGCCAAGTCAGCGGACAGGGGTCTGAAAAACTGTTTGTT.

V usage is TRBV4-2 and J usage is TRBJ2-3; TRBD2 aligns across 12 bases. In germline, CDR1 is LGHNA, CDR2 YNFKEQ. The V gene end was trimmed by 0 bases and the J gene end by 3 bases; junction bases not matched to a gene: 7. The CDR3 sequence is 18 residues long. CDR3 DNA: TGTGCCAGCAGCCAAGACGTCCTAGCGGGGGGGCCTACAGATACGCAGTATTTT. Translating gives CASSQDVLAGGPTDTQYF.

This clone came up a few times. The chain links TRBV9 to TRBJ2-5; D unresolved. Germline V CDR1 and CDR2: SGDLS, YYNGEE. The CDR3 is 13 residues long. V dropped 2 bases and J dropped 2 bases, with 7 bases sitting between them. CDR3 sequence reads: CASSVAWQETQYF. Written as DNA, the CDR3 is TGTGCCAGCAGCGTGGCCTGGCAAGAGACCCAGTACTTC. Full variable domain (outside the CDR3, taken from reference TRBV9 and TRBJ2-5): DSGVTQTPKHLITATGQRVTLRCSPRSGDLSVYWYQQSLDQGLQFLIQYYNGEERAKGNILERFSAQQFPDLHSELNLSSLELGDSALYFCASSVAWQETQYFGPGTRLLVL.

This clone occurred a few times. The chain carries TRBV6-1 and TRBJ2-5; D may be TRBD1 (6 bases). Looked up from germline, CDR1 is MNHNS and CDR2 is SASEGT. The CDR3 totals 15 residues. Between the trimmed V and J ends, which lost 2 bases and 5 bases, there was a span of 15 bases. CDR3 amino acids: CASSEPTGSGETQYF. For the CDR3, the DNA is TGTGCCAGCAGTGAACCAACAGGGTCTGGGGAGACCCAGTACTTC.

In its sample, this clone was seen a few times. The J gene is TRBJ2-2, the V gene TRBV29-1; 7 positions match TRBD1. There are 15 residues in the CDR3. Germline CDR1 reads SQVTM; CDR2 reads ANQGSEA. The ends lost 1 base at V and 4 bases at J; junction bases unmatched: 6. Written as DNA, the CDR3 is TGCAGCGTTGAAGGTCAGGGGGTGTTCACCGGGGAGCTGTTTTTT. Encoded protein: CSVEGQGVFTGELFF.

V and J are TRBV6-5 and TRBJ2-7; 9 bases agree with TRBD1. Germline V gene data show CDR1 as MNHEY and CDR2 as SVGAGI. The CDR3 is 13 amino acids. V trimming: 5 bases; J trimming: 6 bases; junction bases outside the gene matches: 5. The CDR3 sequence is CASSLRQGGEQYF. The CDR3 nucleotides read TGTGCCAGCAGTCTTCGACAGGGGGGCGAGCAGTACTTC.

The CDR3 is CASSPQGHEAFF. DNA for the CDR3: TGTGCCAGCTCACCACAGGGGCATGAAGCTTTCTTT. V usage is TRBV18 and J usage is TRBJ1-1, with D possibly TRBD1 on 5 matching bases. Trimming removed 1 base from V and 7 bases from J, with 7 bases in between. The V gene's germline CDR1 is KGHSH and CDR2 LQKENI. The CDR3 totals 12 residues.

This clone has just a few counts. The chain combines TRBV7-9 with TRBJ2-7; 13 bases fit TRBD2. The CDR3 consists of 16 residues. Germline V gene data show CDR1 as SEHNR and CDR2 as FQNEAQ (reference sequence). The J segment lost 6 bases and the V segment lost 3 bases, leaving 8 bases of the junction unmatched. CDR3 nucleotides: TGTGCCAGCAGCTTGACGCCGGGACTAGCGGGATCCGAGCAGTACTTC. Amino acids: CASSLTPGLAGSEQYF. The full variable domain, rest sourced from reference TRBV7-9 and TRBJ2-7, is DTGVSQNPRHKITKRGQNVTFRCDPISEHNRLYWYRQTLGQGPEFLTYFQNEAQLEKSRLLSDRFSAERPKGSFSTLEIQRTEQGDSAMYLCASSLTPGLAGSEQYFGPGTRLTVT.